This T cell receptor (beta chain) appears in the sequencing data of a study of somatic mutations in cytotoxic T cells in rheumatoid arthritis. The CDR3 totals 18 residues. Germline V gives CDR1 SGHAT, CDR2 FQNNGV. The V and J ends lost 5 bases and 0 bases, in that order; junction bases with no gene match: 10. Using immunoSEQ multiplex PCR, the repertoire was profiled, and TCRdb retains in-frame clones only, with some absent. The data show about 12,000 clones, over 65% seen once. The sequence was obtained from a man aged 65-85 years in good health. The gene calls are TRBV11-2 and TRBJ2-1, with 10 nucleotides matching TRBD2. Source material: CD8+ T cells sorted from blood. The CDR3 coding sequence is TGTGCCAGCAGCCTCGGGACTAGCGAACACTTCTCCTACAATGAGCAGTTCTTC. The encoded protein is CASSLGTSEHFSYNEQFF.